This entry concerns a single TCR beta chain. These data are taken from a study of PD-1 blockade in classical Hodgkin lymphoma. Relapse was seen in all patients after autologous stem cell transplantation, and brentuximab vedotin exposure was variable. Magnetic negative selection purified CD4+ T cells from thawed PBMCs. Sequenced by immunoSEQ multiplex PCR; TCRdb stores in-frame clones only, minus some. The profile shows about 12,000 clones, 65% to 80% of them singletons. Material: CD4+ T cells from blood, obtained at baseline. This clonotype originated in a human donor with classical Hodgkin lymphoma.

CDR3 nucleotide sequence: TGTGCCAGCAGTTACTCGATCCCCGACGGAAACTACGAGCAGTACTTC. This sequence encodes CASSYSIPDGNYEQYF. This chain links TRBV6-5 with TRBJ2-7; D unresolved. The germline V gene encodes CDR1 MNHEY and CDR2 SVGAGI. V was pared by 0 bases and J by 3 bases, with 15 bases between. This CDR3 spans 16 amino acids.